The rows below give T cell receptor beta chains drawn from one sample of a study of shared clonotypes between healthy human individuals. Libraries were prepared by immunoSEQ multiplex PCR; TCRdb keeps only in-frame clonotypes and omits some of them. The table includes around 500,000 clones, about 84% detected once. The specimen sequenced was PBMCs. The source is a woman aged 40 to 49 in good health. Some clones in this sample may be carry-over from other donors' samples. Each CDR3 is given with its conserved first and last residue. The D gene is left open where the match is weak. Part of the rows lack a size; the others show once, few, many or a class for expanded clones.

V gene	D gene	J gene	clone size	CDR3 DNA	CDR3 protein
TRBV7-6	.	TRBJ2-7	.	TGTGCCAGCAGCCCAAGGCCGACTAGGTCAGGGTACGAGCAGTACTTC	CASSPRPTRSGYEQYF
TRBV5-1	.	TRBJ2-7	.	TGCGCCAGCAGTAGCCGGACTATTTCCTACGAGCAGTACTTC	CASSSRTISYEQYF
TRBV10-2	TRBD2	TRBJ2-7	.	TGCGCCAGCTCGGCCAGCGGGATCTACGAGCAGTACTTC	CASSASGIYEQYF
TRBV27	.	TRBJ1-2	.	TGTGCCAGCAGGTCAGTCACGGACGGGCTGGGCTATGGCTACACCTTC	CASRSVTDGLGYGYTF
TRBV5-4	TRBD2	TRBJ2-3	.	TGTGCCAGCAGCTTGGGGCGGGAGGCAGATACGCAGTATTTT	CASSLGREADTQYF
TRBV7-9	.	TRBJ1-4	many	TGTGCCAGCAGCTTGACCTCAACTAATGAAAAACTGTTTTTT	CASSLTSTNEKLFF
TRBV27	TRBD2	TRBJ2-2	.	TGTGCCAGCAGTCCGGGACTAGCGGGAGTAACTGGGGAGCTGTTTTTT	CASSPGLAGVTGELFF
TRBV7-2	.	TRBJ2-3	.	TGTGCCAGCAGCTGGGGCACAGATACGCAGTATTTT	CASSWGTDTQYF
TRBV28	.	TRBJ1-2	.	TGTGCCAGCAGTTTGAGGGACTATGGCTACACCTTC	CASSLRDYGYTF
TRBV11-2	TRBD1	TRBJ1-1	.	TGTGCCAGCAGCTTAGGACAGGGAAGGTCCACTGAAGCTTTCTTT	CASSLGQGRSTEAFF
TRBV6-1	.	TRBJ2-7	.	TGTGCCAGCAGTAAAGGAGCAGTCTCCTACGAGCAGTACTTC	CASSKGAVSYEQYF
TRBV7-3	.	TRBJ2-2	.	TGTGCCAGCAGCCCAAGGGGACCTACGAACACCGGGGAGCTGTTTTTT	CASSPRGPTNTGELFF
TRBV7-8	.	TRBJ2-5	.	TGTGCCAGCAGCTTAAGTTCACTAGATGGTGAGACCCAGTACTTC	CASSLSSLDGETQYF